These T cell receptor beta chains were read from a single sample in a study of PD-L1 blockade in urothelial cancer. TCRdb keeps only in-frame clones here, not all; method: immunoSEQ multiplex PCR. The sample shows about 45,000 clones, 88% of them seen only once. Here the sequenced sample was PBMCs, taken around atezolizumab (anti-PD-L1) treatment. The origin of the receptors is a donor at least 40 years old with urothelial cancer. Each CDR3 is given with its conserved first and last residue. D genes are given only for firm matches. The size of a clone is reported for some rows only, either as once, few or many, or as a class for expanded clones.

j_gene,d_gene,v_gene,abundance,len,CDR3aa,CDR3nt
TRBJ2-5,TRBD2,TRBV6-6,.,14,CASSQTSSRETQYF,TGTGCCAGCAGTCAGACTAGCTCGAGGGAGACCCAGTACTTC
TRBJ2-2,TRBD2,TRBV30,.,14,CAWRRGNVAGELFF,TGTGCCTGGAGGCGGGGGAACGTGGCCGGGGAGCTGTTTTTT
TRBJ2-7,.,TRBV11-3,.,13,CASSFGVEWEQYF,TGTGCCAGCAGCTTCGGGGTGGAGTGGGAGCAGTACTTC
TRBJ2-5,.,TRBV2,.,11,CASTNGETQYF,TGTGCCAGCACTAATGGAGAGACCCAGTACTTC
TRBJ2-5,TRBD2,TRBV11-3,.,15,CASSLGEGRQETQYF,TGTGCCAGCAGCTTAGGGGAGGGACGGCAAGAGACCCAGTACTTC
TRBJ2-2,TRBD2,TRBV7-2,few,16,CASGGGLAGGAGELFF,TGTGCCAGCGGGGGGGGCCTAGCGGGAGGGGCCGGGGAGCTGTTTTTT
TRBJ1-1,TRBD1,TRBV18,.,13,CASSPDRATEAFF,TGTGCCAGCTCACCCGACAGGGCCACTGAAGCTTTCTTT
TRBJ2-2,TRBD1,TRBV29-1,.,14,CSAWTGTNTGELFF,TGCAGCGCATGGACAGGAACGAACACCGGGGAGCTGTTTTTT
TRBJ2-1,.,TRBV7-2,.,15,CASSLGGLLNNEQFF,TGTGCCAGCAGCTTAGGGGGGCTACTAAACAATGAGCAGTTCTTC
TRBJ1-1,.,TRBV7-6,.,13,CASSSQGWTEAFF,TGTGCCAGCAGCTCGCAGGGGTGGACTGAAGCTTTCTTT
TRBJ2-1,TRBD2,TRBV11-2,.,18,CASSPGLAGGPRWNEQFF,TGTGCCAGCAGCCCGGGACTAGCGGGAGGGCCAAGATGGAATGAGCAGTTCTTC
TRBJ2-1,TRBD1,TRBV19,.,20,CASSILGQAPVGTGPDEQFF,TGTGCCAGTAGTATCTTGGGACAGGCCCCGGTGGGGACAGGCCCCGATGAGCAGTTCTTC
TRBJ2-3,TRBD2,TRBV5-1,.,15,CASSPQPTSPDTQYF,TGCGCCAGCAGCCCCCAACCGACTAGCCCAGATACGCAGTATTTT
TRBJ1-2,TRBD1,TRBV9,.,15,CASSVGGRRQGGYTF,TGTGCCAGCAGCGTAGGAGGAAGACGACAGGGAGGCTACACCTTC
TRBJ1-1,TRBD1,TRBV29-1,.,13,CSGRTGGYAEAFF,TGCAGCGGACGCACAGGGGGCTATGCTGAAGCTTTCTTT
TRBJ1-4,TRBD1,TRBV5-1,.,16,CASSLSLSGGNEKLFF,TGCGCCAGCAGCTTGAGTTTGTCAGGGGGTAATGAAAAACTGTTTTTT
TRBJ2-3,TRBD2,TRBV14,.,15,CASSLNSGGTDTQYF,TGTGCCAGCAGCCTAAATAGCGGGGGCACAGATACGCAGTATTTT
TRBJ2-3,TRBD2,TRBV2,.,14,CATLAGHSTDTQYF,TGTGCCACGCTAGCGGGGCATAGCACAGATACGCAGTATTTT
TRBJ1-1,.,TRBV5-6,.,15,CASSFLGTLNTEAFF,TGTGCCAGCAGCTTTCTCGGTACCTTGAACACTGAAGCTTTCTTT
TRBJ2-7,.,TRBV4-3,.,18,CASSQEIGGDAPSYEQYF,TGCGCCAGCAGCCAAGAAATCGGAGGGGACGCTCCCTCCTACGAGCAGTACTTC
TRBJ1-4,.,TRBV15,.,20,CATSARRLTGQPATNEKLFF,TGTGCCACCAGCGCCCGCCGCCTAACAGGACAACCGGCAACTAATGAAAAACTGTTTTTT
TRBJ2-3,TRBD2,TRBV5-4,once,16,CASSLTSGSFSDTQYF,TGTGCCAGCAGTTTGACTAGCGGGAGTTTCTCAGATACGCAGTATTTT
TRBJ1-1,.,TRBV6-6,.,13,CASFGQVNTEAFF,TGTGCCAGCTTTGGGCAGGTGAACACTGAAGCTTTCTTT
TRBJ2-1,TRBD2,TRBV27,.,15,CASSMGTSGDNEQFF,TGTGCCAGCAGCATGGGGACTAGCGGCGACAATGAGCAGTTCTTC
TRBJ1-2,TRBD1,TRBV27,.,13,CASSSGGGYGYTF,TGTGCCAGCAGCTCAGGGGGTGGCTATGGCTACACCTTC
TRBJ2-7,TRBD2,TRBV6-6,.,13,CATLLAGGYEQYF,TGTGCCACCCTACTAGCGGGAGGGTACGAGCAGTACTTC
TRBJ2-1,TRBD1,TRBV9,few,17,CASTRDRGFSSYNEQFF,TGTGCCAGCACTCGGGACAGGGGGTTTAGTTCCTACAATGAGCAGTTCTTC
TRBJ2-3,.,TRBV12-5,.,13,CASAWRGGDTQYF,TGTGCTAGTGCCTGGCGAGGCGGGGATACGCAGTATTTT
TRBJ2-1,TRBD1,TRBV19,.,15,CASKPGQGPVRGQFF,TGTGCCAGTAAACCGGGACAGGGGCCCGTGAGAGGGCAGTTCTTC
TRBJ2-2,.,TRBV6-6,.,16,CASRASGGLKTGELFF,TGTGCCAGCAGGGCTTCAGGGGGGCTGAAAACCGGGGAGCTGTTTTTT
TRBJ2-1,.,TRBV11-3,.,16,CASSLGTAGSYNEQFF,TGTGCCAGCAGCTTAGGGACGGCGGGCTCCTACAATGAGCAGTTCTTC
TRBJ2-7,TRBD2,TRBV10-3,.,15,CAIRTLAGGGHEQYF,TGTGCCATCAGGACACTAGCGGGAGGGGGCCACGAGCAGTACTTC
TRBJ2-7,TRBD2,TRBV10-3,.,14,CAISGGTRGDEQYF,TGTGCCATCAGTGGGGGGACTAGGGGCGACGAGCAGTACTTC
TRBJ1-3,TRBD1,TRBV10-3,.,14,CAIRGDSSGNTIYF,TGTGCCATCAGGGGGGACAGCTCTGGAAACACCATATATTTT
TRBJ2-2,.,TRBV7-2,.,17,CASSLGLAETYTGELFF,TGTGCCAGCAGCTTAGGGCTGGCGGAGACCTACACCGGGGAGCTGTTTTTT
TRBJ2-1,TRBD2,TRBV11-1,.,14,CASSLRSGLARPFF,TGTGCCAGCAGCTTACGGTCGGGACTAGCCCGCCCGTTCTTC
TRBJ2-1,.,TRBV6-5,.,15,CASSYWGGPGNEQFF,TGTGCCAGCAGTTACTGGGGGGGGCCGGGCAATGAGCAGTTCTTC
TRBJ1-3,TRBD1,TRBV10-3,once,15,CAIGRQGGSGNTIYF,TGTGCCATCGGTCGACAGGGAGGCTCTGGAAACACCATATATTTT
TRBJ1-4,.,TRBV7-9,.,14,CASSFWGGDEKLFF,TGTGCCAGCAGCTTTTGGGGAGGTGATGAAAAACTGTTTTTT
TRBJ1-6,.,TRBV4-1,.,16,CASSQDRWGGNSPLHF,TGCGCCAGCAGCCAAGATCGGTGGGGGGGCAATTCACCCCTCCACTTT
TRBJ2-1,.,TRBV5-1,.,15,CASSLVVSSYNEQFF,TGCGCCAGCAGCTTGGTCGTTAGCTCCTACAATGAGCAGTTCTTC
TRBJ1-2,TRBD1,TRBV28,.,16,CASSQTGQGHAYGYTF,TGTGCCAGCAGCCAGACCGGACAGGGGCATGCCTATGGCTACACCTTC
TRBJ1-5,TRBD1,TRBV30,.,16,CAWSAGSTGDDQPQHF,TGTGCCTGGAGCGCGGGCAGTACAGGGGATGATCAGCCCCAGCATTTT
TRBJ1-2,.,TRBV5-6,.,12,CASTLAAAGYTF,TGTGCCAGCACCTTGGCGGCGGCAGGCTACACCTTC
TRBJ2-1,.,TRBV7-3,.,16,CASSLGGSSSYNEQFF,TGTGCCAGCAGCTTAGGGGGCAGCAGCTCCTACAATGAGCAGTTCTTC
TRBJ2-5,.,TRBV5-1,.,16,CASSLERGAGGETQYF,TGCGCCAGCAGCTTGGAGAGGGGAGCCGGGGGAGAGACCCAGTACTTC
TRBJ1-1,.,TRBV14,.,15,CASSPTRLSNTEAFF,TGTGCCAGCAGCCCCACGAGGCTTTCGAACACTGAAGCTTTCTTT
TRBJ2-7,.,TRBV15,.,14,CATSTGTRPYEQYF,TGTGCCACCAGCACCGGGACTCGTCCCTACGAGCAGTACTTC
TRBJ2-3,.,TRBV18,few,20,CASSPGRLDRSGGYAGTQYF,TGTGCCAGCTCACCGGGTCGGCTGGACCGGAGTGGGGGATACGCGGGAACGCAGTATTTT